These 25 T cell receptor beta chains were all obtained from the same sample, sequenced in a study of blood T cell repertoires in COVID-19. Produced via immunoSEQ multiplex PCR; TCRdb's table is partial and in-frame only. The table has roughly 180,000 clones, 70% to 80% seen once. Sequencing was performed on peripheral blood. The receptors were sampled from a woman between 55 and 75 years old with COVID-19, enrolled during active disease.

This clone was seen a few times. The V and J genes are TRBV28 and TRBJ1-5, with D hard to call. Germline CDR1 reads MDHEN; CDR2 reads SYDVKM. The ends were cut back, 4 bases at V and 6 bases at J, with 10 bases in the middle. The CDR3 contains 13 residues. The CDR3 reads CASSYKGGQPQHF. Written as DNA, the CDR3 is TGTGCCAGCAGTTACAAAGGCGGTCAGCCCCAGCATTTT.

This chain links TRBV5-1 with TRBJ2-1; 9 bases line up with TRBD1. This CDR3 has 15 amino acids. CDR1 and CDR2 (germline): SGHRS, YFSETQ. Trimming at V came to 0 bases and at J to 8 bases, leaving 6 bases not matched to a gene. This CDR3 is CASSLEWTGAYEQFF. CDR3 DNA: TGCGCCAGCAGCTTGGAGTGGACAGGGGCGTATGAGCAGTTCTTC.

Only one count was recorded for this clone. The rearrangement links TRBV28 to TRBJ2-6; no definite D call. The germline V gene encodes CDR1 MDHEN and CDR2 SYDVKM. Trimming took off 3 bases at V and 0 bases at J, with 6 bases between the two ends. This CDR3 is built from 15 residues. CDR3 protein: CASSFDNSGANVLTF. The CDR3 coding sequence is TGTGCCAGCAGTTTTGACAACTCTGGGGCCAACGTCCTGACTTTC.

This chain joins TRBV14 and TRBJ1-2, with 10 positions matching TRBD1. Germline-derived CDR1 and CDR2 are SGHDN and FVKESK. V lost 8 bases, J lost 6 bases, and 12 bases stayed unmatched. The CDR3 has 15 amino acids. The CDR3 reads CASATGTGVGDGYTF. Written as DNA, the CDR3 is TGTGCCAGCGCAACCGGGACAGGGGTCGGCGATGGCTACACCTTC.

This sequence joins TRBV28 and TRBJ2-3, with TRBD2 matching over 9 bases. The ends lost 7 bases at V and 2 bases at J; junction bases unmatched: 7. The CDR3 length is 15 residues. Germline values: CDR1 MDHEN, CDR2 SYDVKM. Here the CDR3 DNA reads TGTGCCAGCACGAAGGCGGGGGGGCCCACAGATACGCAGTATTTT. This codes for CASTKAGGPTDTQYF. The whole variable domain, remainder taken from reference TRBV28 and TRBJ2-3, is DVKVTQSSRYLVKRTGEKVFLECVQDMDHENMFWYRQDPGLGLRLIYFSYDVKMKEKGDIPEGYSVSREKKERFSLILESASTNQTSMYLCASTKAGGPTDTQYFGPGTRLTVL.

This clone was detected only a few times. The chain combines TRBV6-1 with TRBJ2-6; D perhaps matches TRBD2 (5 bases). Germline V gene data show CDR1 as MNHNS and CDR2 as SASEGT. Between the trimmed V and J ends, which lost 1 base and 2 bases, there was a span of 30 bases. The CDR3 spans 23 residues. CDR3: CASSEVIASKGTLSVAGANVLTF. The CDR3 DNA is TGTGCCAGCAGTGAAGTAATAGCGTCGAAAGGCACCCTGAGCGTCGCTGGGGCCAACGTCCTGACTTTC.

The rearrangement links TRBV28 to TRBJ2-7; tentative D call: TRBD1 (6 bases). The CDR3 sequence is 13 residues long. V gave up 6 bases and J gave up 5 bases, with 14 bases separating them. Germline CDR1 and CDR2: MDHEN and SYDVKM. The CDR3, as DNA: TGTGCCAGCAGGCCAGGGGCGAGGAACGAGCAGTACTTC. Amino acid sequence: CASRPGARNEQYF.

The rearrangement joins TRBV21-1 to TRBJ2-7; TRBD1, the D gene given by the table, was not confirmed from the DNA. TRBV21-1 is tagged as a pseudogene. CDR3 length: 17 residues. The CDR3 reads CASSLRQGPRIRYEQYV. The CDR3 DNA sequence: TGTGCCAGCAGCCTTAGACAGGGTCCAAGGATAAGGTACGAGCAGTACGTC.

The rearrangement links TRBV7-2 to TRBJ2-7, with 7 bases that match TRBD1. The CDR3 sequence is 14 residues long. CDR1 and CDR2 from the germline V gene are SGHTA and FQGNSA. V lost 5 bases to trimming and J lost 11 bases; unmatched junction nucleotides: 15. DNA for the CDR3: TGTGCCAGCAGCCAAGGGGGCTATGAGCGGCCGGAGTACTTC. Translated: CASSQGGYERPEYF.

This chain connects TRBV28 to TRBJ2-1; D possibly corresponds to TRBD1 (5 bases). Trimming left V 7 bases short and J 0 bases short, with 16 bases between. From germline, CDR1 is MDHEN and CDR2 SYDVKM. CDR3 size: 16 residues. The CDR3 coding sequence is TGTGCCAGCATTGGTGGGGCCTACACCTCCTACAATGAGCAGTTCTTC. As protein: CASIGGAYTSYNEQFF.

V and J are TRBV27 and TRBJ2-1, with 11 bases identical to TRBD2. The CDR3 covers 18 residues. J gave up 1 base and V 4 bases, and 9 bases lay outside the gene matches. Germline loops: CDR1 MNHEY, CDR2 SMNVEV (reference sequence). CDR3: CASSSELAGVISYNEQFF. Here the CDR3 DNA reads TGTGCCAGCAGTTCGGAACTAGCGGGAGTCATTTCCTACAATGAGCAGTTCTTC.

V gene TRBV4-2 combines with J gene TRBJ1-2, with TRBD1 identical over 9 bases. Per the germline V gene, CDR1 is LGHNA and CDR2 is YNFKEQ. V was clipped by 6 bases and J by 8 bases; unmatched bases: 7. CDR3 length equals 13 residues. In DNA, the CDR3 is TGTGCCAGCAGTTTTGACAGGGGGACGGGCTACACCTTC. Its translation: CASSFDRGTGYTF.

This clone has just a few counts. The chain recombines TRBV6-1 with TRBJ1-1, with 8 bases identical to TRBD1. Per the germline V gene, CDR1 is MNHNS and CDR2 is SASEGT. CDR3 length equals 16 residues. The ends lost 4 bases at V and 1 base at J; junction bases unmatched: 8. The CDR3 here is CASSARTGWRNTEAFF. Here the CDR3 DNA reads TGTGCCAGCAGTGCCCGGACAGGGTGGCGGAACACTGAAGCTTTCTTT.

This clone appeared a few times. The rearrangement joins TRBV21-1 to TRBJ2-2; the DNA was not compared with TRBD2, the D call given in the table. TRBV21-1 is marked as a pseudogene. This CDR3 is 17 amino acids long. CDR3 sequence: CASSRGLAGGLTGELFF. The CDR3 nucleotides read TGTGCCAGCAGCAGGGGACTAGCGGGGGGGCTCACCGGGGAGCTGTTTTTT.

The V call is TRBV6-5, the J call TRBJ2-7, with TRBD2 identical over 12 bases. V lost 10 bases to trimming and J lost 2 bases; unmatched junction nucleotides: 6. In germline, CDR1 is MNHEY, CDR2 SVGAGI. The CDR3 contains 14 residues. The CDR3 is CAILGLAGTYEQYF. The CDR3 nucleotides are TGTGCCATCCTTGGACTAGCGGGGACCTACGAGCAGTACTTC.

The DNA for the CDR3 is TGTGCCAGCAGCCCAATGGGACAGGGAAACATTCAGTACTTC. Amino acid sequence: CASSPMGQGNIQYF. The genes are TRBV7-8 and TRBJ2-4; TRBD1 agrees at 9 bases. With V trimmed by 5 bases and J by 6 bases, 5 bases remained unmatched. This CDR3 spans 14 amino acids. Germline CDR1 and CDR2: SGHVS and FQNEAQ.

This clone occurred a few times. V gene TRBV19 combines with J gene TRBJ2-7; TRBD1 might be the D (6 bases). From germline, CDR1 is LNHDA and CDR2 SQIVND (reference sequence). This CDR3 comprises 13 residues. Between the trimmed V and J ends, which lost 8 bases and 5 bases, there was a span of 16 bases. CDR3 region: CASSWLQGNEQYF. CDR3 nucleotides: TGTGCCAGTTCTTGGTTACAGGGCAACGAGCAGTACTTC.

The chain carries TRBV12-3 or TRBV12-4 and TRBJ1-6; TRBD1 is a possible D gene (5 bases). This CDR3 has 13 amino acids. The V and J ends lost 5 bases and 7 bases respectively, with 9 bases between them. The CDR3 loop is CASSPGRNSPLHF. CDR3 nucleotide sequence: TGTGCCAGCAGTCCAGGGCGCAATTCACCCCTCCACTTT.

V usage is TRBV5-1 and J usage is TRBJ2-7, with D unresolved. The germline gives CDR1 SGHRS, CDR2 YFSETQ. V lost 0 bases and J lost 6, with 10 bases in between. There are 13 residues in the CDR3. CDR3 in amino acids: CASSLALASEQYV. CDR3 sequence (DNA): TGCGCCAGCAGCTTGGCCTTAGCTTCCGAGCAGTACGTC.

The gene calls are TRBV6-6 and TRBJ2-1; the match to TRBD2 covers 11 bases. Germline V CDR1 and CDR2: MNHNY, SVGAGI (reference sequence). V dropped 8 bases and J dropped 9; count of bases not matched to a gene: 9. The CDR3 consists of 14 residues. The CDR3 loop is CASVLAGVVSEQFF. The CDR3 DNA is TGTGCCAGCGTACTAGCGGGAGTGGTAAGTGAGCAGTTCTTC.

The chain combines TRBV6-6 with TRBJ1-5; D gene ambiguous. The CDR3 loop spans 15 amino acids. Germline CDR1 reads MNHNY; CDR2 reads SVGAGI (reference sequence). Trimming left V 4 bases short and J 0 bases short, with 10 bases between. CDR3: CASSFPPGSNQPQHF. CDR3 sequence (DNA): TGTGCCAGCAGTTTCCCTCCAGGTAGCAATCAGCCCCAGCATTTT.

The chain employs TRBV6-1 and TRBJ1-5; TRBD1 might be the D (6 bases). V was clipped by 2 bases and J by 9 bases, with 14 bases between them. This CDR3 has 14 amino acids. The germline CDR1 and CDR2 sequences are MNHNS and SASEGT. The CDR3: CASSESNRGAPQHF. The CDR3 nucleotides read TGTGCCAGCAGTGAATCAAACCGGGGGGCGCCCCAGCATTTT.

This chain connects TRBV30 to TRBJ2-3; no firm D call. Trimming removed 5 bases from V and 3 bases from J, with 9 bases in between. Per the germline V gene, CDR1 is GTSNPN and CDR2 is SVGIG (reference sequence). The CDR3 length is 12 residues. The CDR3 DNA reads TGTGCCTGGGGACCCGGTACAGATACGCAGTATTTT. Translating gives CAWGPGTDTQYF.

V usage is TRBV4-3 and J usage is TRBJ2-5; 10 bases agree with TRBD2. CDR3 length equals 15 residues. V dropped 0 bases and J dropped 4; count of bases not matched to a gene: 2. Per germline, CDR1 LGHNA and CDR2 YSLEER. CDR3 residues: CASSQEASGRETQYF. In DNA form, the CDR3 reads TGCGCCAGCAGCCAAGAGGCTAGCGGGAGAGAGACCCAGTACTTC.

This clone came up once. V and J are TRBV9 and TRBJ2-1, with a tentative D call TRBD1 (6 bases). Germline CDR1 and CDR2: SGDLS and YYNGEE. The V end was cut by 4 bases, the J end by 5 bases, with 10 bases between. CDR3 length equals 13 residues. This CDR3 reads CASSIRTDNEQFF. CDR3 DNA sequence: TGTGCCAGCAGCATTCGGACAGACAATGAGCAGTTCTTC.